The clone carrying this T cell receptor (beta chain) was observed a single time. The antigen remains undetermined. These data belong to a study of PD-1 blockade in classical Hodgkin lymphoma. As for the study in general: The nivolumab dose that patients received was 3 mg/kg, given intravenously every 2 weeks.

The sample's time point: cycle 4 day 1 (C4D1), after six to seven weeks of nivolumab. Relapses following autologous stem cell transplantation were seen in all patients, with brentuximab vedotin exposure varying. General study findings and limits: Why repertoires differed is undefined; disease activity or prior therapy possibly contributed. Individuals who commenced nivolumab within less than 1 year of ASCT were excluded. CD4+ TCR diversity, unlike CD8+, climbed significantly by C4D1.

The germline V and J ends were trimmed by 3 bases and 4 bases, with 6 bases remaining between them. The CDR3 extends over 13 amino acids. Per the germline V gene, CDR1 is MNHNY and CDR2 is SVGAGI (reference sequence). Repertoires were generated with immunoSEQ multiplex PCR, while TCRdb's copy carries only in-frame clones and drops some. Of 99,000 or so clones in the sample, roughly nine tenths were seen once. The clonotype was recovered from a human donor with classical Hodgkin lymphoma. This chain links TRBV6-6 with TRBJ2-2; no reliable D call. The source was peripheral blood mononuclear cells (PBMCs), collected before the fourth cycle of nivolumab. CDR3 residues: CASSYTTTGELFF. Here the CDR3 DNA reads TGTGCCAGCAGTTATACAACCACCGGGGAGCTGTTTTTT.